This T cell receptor (beta chain) was sequenced during a study of T cells expressing NK-cell markers. Germline-derived CDR1 and CDR2 are DFQATT and SNEGSKA (reference sequence). The CDR3 totals 17 residues. TCRdb re-called the 5' RACE reads and gives one entry per CDR3 protein, without DNA. The specimen's table records under 500,000 distinct CDR3 sequences. Specimen: blood T cells: a sorted CD56 or NKG2C T cell subset, CD4+ or CD8+ T cells, or bulk PBMC T cells (not recorded which). This TCR was recovered from a woman aged 18 to 75 in good health. This chain connects TRBV20-1 to TRBJ2-5; TCRdb picks TRBD2, but there is no DNA to check that call. Here the CDR3 reads CSATGGTSGGPQETQYF.